The 32 T cell receptor beta chains given below trace back to one sample, sequenced in a study of T cells after yellow fever vaccination (dated by TCRdb to about 2019). The intended sense of this specimen's treatment or condition label: live attenuated yellow fever vaccine strain. The library was made by 5' RACE. Sequencing was carried out with an Illumina NovaSeq 6000. The public reads were reprocessed in TCRdb via fastp at Q25 and MiXCR, keeping in-frame beta chains. Each CDR3 protein appears once, grouped with its most common genes and DNA. The sample table contains 300,000 to 350,000 distinct CDR3 sequences; only one count was recorded for around 3.9% of them. Clones ranked in the top ten supply 20% to 25% of the sample. The sequencing used PBMCs, collected 5 days after the yellow fever booster vaccination. Receptor source: a man aged 18 to 30 who received the YFV17D yellow fever vaccine.

The chain recombines TRBV21-1 with TRBJ2-7; the table names TRBD1, a call not compared with the DNA. TRBV21-1 represents a pseudogene. This CDR3 is built from 14 residues. The CDR3 DNA reads as TGTGCCAGCAGCAAAGGGCGGGGACCCTACGAGCAGTACGTC. This encodes CASSKGRGPYEQYV.

This clonotype was observed a few times. The chain couples TRBV30 to TRBJ2-2, with D possibly being TRBD2 (7 bases). Germline V CDR1 and CDR2: GTSNPN, SVGIG (reference sequence). The CDR3 is made up of 16 amino acids. Trimming cost V 4 bases and J 3 bases, with 18 bases left between them. CDR3 nucleotide sequence: TGTGCCTGGATTGCCCTCGGGGGGCTGGACACCGGGGAGCTGTTTTTT. It encodes CAWIALGGLDTGELFF.

This clonotype was detected a few times. In DNA, the CDR3 is TGTGCCAGTAGTCCCATGGTCGGCGGTAGCACAGATACGCAGTATTTT. The encoded protein is CASSPMVGGSTDTQYF. J is TRBJ2-3 and V is TRBV19, with no clear D. Germline-derived CDR1 and CDR2 are LNHDA and SQIVND (reference sequence). The CDR3 spans 16 residues. Trimming took off 5 bases at V and 0 bases at J, with 15 bases between the two ends.

Many counts were recorded for this clonotype. The chain joins TRBV29-1 to TRBJ1-1; D is ambiguous. The CDR3 has 12 amino acids. Germline CDR1 SQVTM, CDR2 ANQGSEA. Trimming stripped 0 bases from V and 5 bases from J, with 7 bases between. CDR3 in amino acids: CSVEDRRTEAFF. The CDR3 DNA reads TGCAGCGTTGAAGATCGGCGAACTGAAGCTTTCTTT. Full variable domain (rest looked up from reference TRBV29-1 and TRBJ1-1): SAVISQKPSRDICQRGTSLTIQCQVDSQVTMMFWYRQQPGQSLTLIATANQGSEATYESGFVIDKFPISRPNLTFSTLTVSNMSPEDSSIYLCSVEDRRTEAFFGQGTRLTVV.

This clonotype came up a few times. This chain connects TRBV24-1 to TRBJ1-5, with D unresolved. There are 16 residues in the CDR3. V gave up 3 bases and J gave up 3 bases, with 14 bases separating them. Germline V gene data show CDR1 as KGHDR and CDR2 as SFDVKD. This CDR3 is CATSDPTAGNNQPQHF. CDR3 DNA: TGTGCCACCAGTGATCCCACCGCGGGAAACAATCAGCCCCAGCATTTT.

This clonotype was seen a handful of times. This chain connects TRBV7-9 to TRBJ2-3; tentative D call: TRBD1 (5 bases). Germline V CDR1 and CDR2: SEHNR, FQNEAQ (reference sequence). The CDR3 extends over 16 amino acids. Deletions cut 4 bases from V and 4 bases from J, with 18 bases between. In DNA form, the CDR3 reads TGTGCCAGCAGCTCGGTGGAAGGGGTGGATTCAGATACGCAGTATTTT. This codes for CASSSVEGVDSDTQYF.

The chain uses TRBV12-3 or TRBV12-4 and TRBJ1-1; no clear D gene. Trimming removed 7 bases from V and 3 bases from J, with 12 bases in between. The CDR3 has 13 amino acids. The chain's CDR3 is CASNLVAYTEAFF. The CDR3 nucleotides are TGTGCCAGCAATTTGGTAGCATACACTGAAGCTTTCTTT.

The rearrangement links TRBV12-3 or TRBV12-4 to TRBJ2-5; possible D gene TRBD1, 6 bases. Trimming pared 6 bases from V and 5 bases from J, leaving 19 bases between. The CDR3 has 15 residues. In DNA form, the CDR3 reads TGTGCCAGCAGGTTCGGGGAGAACAGGGTCGAGACCCAGTACTTC. The encoded protein is CASRFGENRVETQYF.

In this sample, this clonotype turned up many times. The J gene is TRBJ1-2, the V gene TRBV7-3; a weak D match, TRBD1 (5 bases). The CDR3 totals 14 residues. Trimming took 4 bases from V and 5 from J, leaving 14 bases between them. From germline, CDR1 is SGHTA and CDR2 FQGTGA. Written as DNA, the CDR3 is TGTGCCAGCAGCTCAGGGATTGGAAAATATGGCTACACCTTC. This sequence encodes CASSSGIGKYGYTF.

This clonotype was recorded at least ten times. CDR3 in DNA: TGCAGTGCTAGAGATCATCGGGTAGGCTACACTGAAGCTTTCTTT. It yields the protein CSARDHRVGYTEAFF. The chain employs TRBV20-1 and TRBJ1-1; D gene unclear. In germline, CDR1 is DFQATT, CDR2 SNEGSKA (reference sequence). V shed 0 bases and J shed 3 bases, with 14 bases lying between them. This CDR3 is built from 15 residues.

This clonotype was recorded many times. This chain joins TRBV28 and TRBJ1-4, with D possibly matching TRBD1 (6 bases). Germline V lookup: CDR1 MDHEN, CDR2 SYDVKM. The CDR3 extends over 14 amino acids. Trimming took off 4 bases at V and 1 base at J, with 7 bases between the two ends. CDR3 region: CASSSGETNEKLFF. DNA for the CDR3: TGTGCCAGCAGTTCAGGGGAAACTAATGAAAAACTGTTTTTT. Together with reference TRBV28 and TRBJ1-4, the CDR3 gives the full variable domain: DVKVTQSSRYLVKRTGEKVFLECVQDMDHENMFWYRQDPGLGLRLIYFSYDVKMKEKGDIPEGYSVSREKKERFSLILESASTNQTSMYLCASSSGETNEKLFFGSGTQLSVL.

This clonotype was recorded at least ten times. The V and J genes are TRBV6-5 and TRBJ2-3; D is tentatively TRBD1 or TRBD2 (5 bases each). The V end lost 6 bases, the J end lost 0 bases, and 19 bases lay between the germline ends. Looked up from germline, CDR1 is MNHEY and CDR2 is SVGAGI. This CDR3 comprises 17 residues. The CDR3 loop reads CASSYGQTGTSTDTQYF. Here the CDR3 DNA reads TGTGCCAGCAGCTACGGCCAAACCGGGACCAGCACAGATACGCAGTATTTT.

Only one count was recorded for this clonotype. This may be a read error, as it is one base from a much larger clone. V usage is TRBV18 and J usage is TRBJ2-3; D remains ambiguous. CDR3 size: 12 residues. Per the germline V gene, CDR1 is KGHSH and CDR2 is LQKENI. In nucleotides, the CDR3 is TGTGCCAGATCACCATACTCGGATACGCAGTATTTT. This encodes CARSPYSDTQYF.

In this sample, this clonotype turned up many times. J is TRBJ1-5 and V is TRBV7-9; 7 nucleotides agree with TRBD1. CDR1 is SEHNR, CDR2 FQNEAQ, per germline (reference sequence). The CDR3 extends over 14 amino acids. With 6 bases clipped from V and 7 bases from J, the junction kept 9 bases outside the gene matches. CDR3 coding DNA: TGTGCCAGCAGTCGCGACAGGGTCAACCAGCCCCAGCATTTT. It specifies CASSRDRVNQPQHF.

This clonotype was recorded a few times. The rearrangement joins TRBV9 to TRBJ2-3, with a possible D match to TRBD2 (5 bases). Trimming took 3 bases from V and 0 from J, leaving 14 bases between them. Germline CDR1 reads SGDLS; CDR2 reads YYNGEE. The CDR3 totals 16 residues. The CDR3 coding sequence is TGTGCCAGCAGCGGAAGCACGGGAATTAGCACAGATACGCAGTATTTT. As protein: CASSGSTGISTDTQYF.

The rearrangement uses TRBV5-1 and TRBJ2-5, with 11 bases matching TRBD2. This CDR3 is 17 amino acids long. Trimming cost V 1 base and J 3 bases; bases outside gene matches: 8. CDR1 is SGHRS, CDR2 YFSETQ, per germline. CDR3 DNA sequence: TGCGCCAGCAGCTTGTGGTCTAGCGGGGGGATTGAAGAGACCCAGTACTTC. Its protein product is CASSLWSSGGIEETQYF.

The chain couples TRBV6-6 to TRBJ2-5; 9 nucleotides match TRBD2. The germline V gene encodes CDR1 MNHNY and CDR2 SVGAGI (reference sequence). There are 16 residues in the CDR3. Germline trimming cut 2 bases from V and 2 bases from J; bases unmatched to any gene: 6. The CDR3 is CASSYGNSGGQETQYF. DNA for the CDR3: TGTGCCAGCAGTTACGGGAACAGCGGGGGGCAAGAGACCCAGTACTTC.

This clonotype was counted many times. The chain is built from TRBV7-2 and TRBJ2-1; TRBD1 is a possible D gene (6 bases). The CDR3 runs 16 residues. In germline, CDR1 is SGHTA, CDR2 FQGNSA. V lost 5 bases to trimming and J lost 7 bases, with 21 bases between them. The CDR3 region is CASSPLQGTLGNEQFF. In DNA form, the CDR3 reads TGTGCCAGCAGCCCACTACAGGGTACCCTAGGGAATGAGCAGTTCTTC.

This clonotype was detected a few times. The CDR3 DNA reads as TGTGCCAGCATTTCCCGAGGGGGGCGGGGTGCTTTCTTT. Its translation is CASISRGGRGAFF. The chain uses TRBV6-5 and TRBJ1-1, with TRBD1 as a possible D gene (6 bases). This CDR3 has 13 amino acids. Trimming shortened V by 7 bases and J by 11 bases, and 20 bases separated the two germline ends. The V gene's germline CDR1 is MNHEY and CDR2 SVGAGI.

This clonotype has more than one count but fewer than ten. This chain joins TRBV20-1 and TRBJ2-3, with D uncertain. This CDR3 has 15 residues. The V end was cut by 0 bases, the J end by 1 base, with 11 bases between. Per the germline V gene, CDR1 is DFQATT and CDR2 is SNEGSKA (reference sequence). As DNA, the CDR3 is TGCAGTGCTAGAGATGGCGCGCAGGGCACAGATACGCAGTATTTT. This gives the protein CSARDGAQGTDTQYF.

The genes are TRBV23-1 and TRBJ2-7; D ambiguous. TRBV23-1 is designated an ORF whose function remains uncertain. This CDR3 contains 13 residues. The CDR3 reads CAFLIGQNYEQYV. As DNA, the CDR3 is TGCGCATTTCTCATTGGGCAGAACTACGAGCAGTACGTC.

This clonotype was observed a few times. The chain uses TRBV6-5 and TRBJ2-2; the D is unclear. CDR1 MNHEY and CDR2 SVGAGI come from the germline V gene. The CDR3 spans 16 residues. Trimming shortened V by 5 bases and J by 3 bases, and 16 bases separated the two germline ends. CDR3: CASSPRYSPDTGELFF. CDR3 nucleotides: TGTGCCAGCAGTCCCAGATACAGTCCTGACACCGGGGAGCTGTTTTTT.

In this sample, this clonotype turned up many times. The chain uses TRBV7-9 and TRBJ2-1, with D perhaps matching TRBD2 (7 bases). Germline loops: CDR1 SEHNR, CDR2 FQNEAQ (reference sequence). Trimming took 4 bases from V and 5 from J, leaving 15 bases between them. The length of the CDR3 is 15 residues. The CDR3 region has the DNA TGTGCCAGCAGCTCTCCAACGGGGGGCCACAATGAGCAGTTCTTC. Translating it yields CASSSPTGGHNEQFF.

The chain carries TRBV4-1 and TRBJ1-2, with TRBD1 identical over 9 bases. The CDR3 sequence is 16 residues long. Trimming removed 6 bases from V and 2 bases from J; junction bases left unmatched: 10. Germline V gene lookup returns CDR1 MGHRA and CDR2 YSYEKL. The DNA of the CDR3 is TGCGCCAGCAGTCACGGGGGACAGGGTAGAAACTATGGCTACACCTTC. Its protein is CASSHGGQGRNYGYTF.

This sequence joins TRBV6-1 and TRBJ2-1; possible D gene TRBD2, 5 bases. This CDR3 has 14 amino acids. Looked up from germline, CDR1 is MNHNS and CDR2 is SASEGT. V shed 1 base and J shed 9 bases, with 13 bases lying between them. The DNA for the CDR3 is TGTGCCAGCAGTGAAGGCCCCGGGATCGGTGAGCAGTTCTTC. Translation gives CASSEGPGIGEQFF.

This clonotype appeared a few times. The CDR3 nucleotides are TGTGCCAGCCAGAGGGCACGGACCGCGGGCGGCAATCAGCCCCAGCATTTT. This encodes CASQRARTAGGNQPQHF. The chain uses TRBV6-1 and TRBJ1-5, with unresolved D. CDR3 length: 17 residues. V lost 8 bases and J 2 bases, leaving 22 bases between the germline ends. Germline assignment: CDR1 MNHNS and CDR2 SASEGT.

The chain couples TRBV7-9 to TRBJ2-2; 12 bases are shared with TRBD2. This CDR3 comprises 16 residues. The V gene's germline CDR1 is SEHNR and CDR2 FQNEAQ (reference sequence). J gave up 9 bases and V 5 bases, and 10 bases lay outside the gene matches. In DNA form, the CDR3 reads TGTGCCAGCAGCGTCAGGACTAGCGGGGAGGACCGGGAGCTGTTTTTT. Its protein product is CASSVRTSGEDRELFF.

This clonotype has a handful of counts. The chain is built from TRBV5-1 and TRBJ1-4; 7 positions match TRBD1. This CDR3 is 15 amino acids long. The trim removed 8 bases at V and 2 bases at J, leaving 9 bases unmatched. The germline CDR1 and CDR2 sequences are SGHRS and YFSETQ. The CDR3, as DNA: TGCGCCAGTCGGAGGGAGGGGGCGACTAATGAAAAACTGTTTTTT. This sequence encodes CASRREGATNEKLFF.

CDR3 sequence reads: CASSRIPLGTGGADTQYF. The CDR3 DNA reads TGTGCCAGCTCGCGCATTCCCCTCGGGACAGGGGGCGCAGATACGCAGTATTTT. The V gene is TRBV27, the J gene TRBJ2-3; 12 bases line up with TRBD1. Trimming cost V 8 bases and J 4 bases; bases outside gene matches: 16. Per the germline V gene, CDR1 is MNHEY and CDR2 is SMNVEV (reference sequence). The CDR3 totals 18 residues.

At least ten counts were recorded for this clonotype. Written as DNA, the CDR3 is TGTGCCAGCGGCCCGGCGAGGGGGAGGCGTCCCGAGGGCGGCTACACCTTC. Protein product: CASGPARGRRPEGGYTF. The genes are TRBV27 and TRBJ1-2, with a tentative D call TRBD1 (6 bases). Germline values: CDR1 MNHEY, CDR2 SMNVEV (reference sequence). CDR3 length equals 17 residues. The V and J ends lost 8 bases and 8 bases respectively, with 30 bases between them.

This clonotype was counted at least ten times. This chain uses TRBV7-9 with TRBJ1-1, with a possible D match to TRBD1 (6 bases). V was clipped by 2 bases and J by 8 bases, with 18 bases between them. CDR1 is SEHNR and CDR2 is FQNEAQ in the germline V gene (reference sequence). CDR3 length: 15 residues. The CDR3 reads CASSLRGVSVGEAFF. In DNA form, the CDR3 reads TGTGCCAGCAGCTTAAGGGGGGTATCGGTTGGCGAAGCTTTCTTT.

The gene calls are TRBV6-5 and TRBJ2-3, with D maybe TRBD1 (5 bases). CDR3 length: 14 amino acids. Deletions cut 5 bases from V and 1 base from J, with 10 bases between. In germline, CDR1 is MNHEY, CDR2 SVGAGI. The CDR3 DNA sequence: TGTGCCAGCAGTGGGTGGGGCGGCACAGATACGCAGTATTTT. Translated, it gives CASSGWGGTDTQYF.